This record looks at one TCR beta chain sequence and its context. Its specificity is unknown. Samples underwent the assay at deep level. This table comes from immunoSEQ multiplex PCR, and its TCRdb copy is limited to in-frame clones, with some not included. The sample shows 950,000 to 1,300,000 clones, roughly 80% of them seen only once. The data originate from a study of shared clonotypes between healthy human individuals. Broader study findings: Across a handful of donors, naive CD4 shared roughly 5.1%, naive CD8 more than 3%, memory CD4 about 2.5%, memory CD8 about 0.38%. Represented diversity (both genetic and exposure-history) was limited by the small number of donors.

Germline values: CDR1 SNHLY, CDR2 FYNNEI. Trimming left V 2 bases short and J 4 bases short, with 6 bases between. This CDR3 spans 13 amino acids. V gene TRBV2 combines with J gene TRBJ1-5, with D hard to call. The receptor's source is a man younger than 35 in good health. The sample was memory CD4+ T cells sorted from blood. Subset in this sample: CD45RA-negative fraction. The DNA of the CDR3 is TGTGCCAGCAGTGAACGTGGAAATCAGCCCCAGCATTTT. Its protein is CASSERGNQPQHF. Combining the CDR3 with reference TRBV2 and TRBJ1-5 gives the whole variable domain EPEVTQTPSHQVTQMGQEVILRCVPISNHLYFYWYRQILGQKVEFLVSFYNNEISEKSEIFDDQFSVERPDGSNFTLKIRSTKLEDSAMYFCASSERGNQPQHFGDGTRLSIL.